This TCR beta chain was found in a study of shared clonotypes between healthy human individuals. Findings and caveats of the study: Naive subsets generally had larger estimated richness than memory subsets. In four donors, around 5.5% of naive CD4 clonotypes appeared in common.

In the CD4+ fraction, cells were divided into CD45RA+ naive and CD45RA-negative memory subsets. TCRdb keeps only in-frame clones here, not all; method: immunoSEQ multiplex PCR. The sample lists 330,000 or so clones; around four fifths were seen once. The CDR3 is 13 amino acids. Germline assignment: CDR1 SGDLS and CDR2 YYNGEE. V gave up 0 bases and J gave up 4 bases, with 7 bases separating them. In its sample, this clone was seen a few times. What it binds is unknown. The V call is TRBV9, the J call TRBJ2-5; D might be TRBD1 (5 bases). The receptor comes from a man aged 25 to 45 in good health. Sequenced input: memory CD4+ T cells sorted from blood. The subset denotes: CD45RA-negative fraction. CDR3 amino acids: CASSVGDRETQYF. In DNA form, the CDR3 reads TGTGCCAGCAGCGTAGGCGACAGAGAGACCCAGTACTTC.